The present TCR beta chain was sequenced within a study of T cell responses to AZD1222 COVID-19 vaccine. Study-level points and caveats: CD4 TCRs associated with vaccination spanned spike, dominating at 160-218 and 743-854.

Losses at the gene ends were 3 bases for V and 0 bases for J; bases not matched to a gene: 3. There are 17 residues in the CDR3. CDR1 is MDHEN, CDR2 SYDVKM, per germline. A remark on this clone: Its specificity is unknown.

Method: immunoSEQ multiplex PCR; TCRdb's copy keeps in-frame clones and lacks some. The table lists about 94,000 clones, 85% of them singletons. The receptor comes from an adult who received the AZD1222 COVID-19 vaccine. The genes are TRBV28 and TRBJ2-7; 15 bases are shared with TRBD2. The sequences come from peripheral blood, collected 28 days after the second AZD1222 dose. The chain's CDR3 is CASSFGLAGGISYEQYF. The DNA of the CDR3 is TGTGCCAGCAGTTTTGGACTAGCGGGAGGGATCTCCTACGAGCAGTACTTC.